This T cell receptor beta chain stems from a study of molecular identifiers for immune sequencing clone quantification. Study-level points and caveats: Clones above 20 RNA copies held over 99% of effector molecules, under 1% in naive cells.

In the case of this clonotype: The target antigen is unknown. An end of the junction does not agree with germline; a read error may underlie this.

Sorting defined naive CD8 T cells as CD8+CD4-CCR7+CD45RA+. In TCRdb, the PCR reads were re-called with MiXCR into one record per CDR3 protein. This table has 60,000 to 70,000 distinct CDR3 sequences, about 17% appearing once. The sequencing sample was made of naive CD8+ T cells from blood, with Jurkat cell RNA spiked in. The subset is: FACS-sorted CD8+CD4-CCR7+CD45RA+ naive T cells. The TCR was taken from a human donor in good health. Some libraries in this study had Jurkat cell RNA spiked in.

CDR3: CASILVRGATNTEAFF. CDR3 sequence (DNA): TGTGCCAGCATCTTAGTTCGCGGAGCCACGAACACTGAAGCTTTCTTT. The rearrangement links TRBV7-9 to TRBJ1-1; no definite D call. Germline V gene data show CDR1 as SEHNR and CDR2 as FQNEAQ (reference sequence). The CDR3 length is 16 residues.